The clone carrying this T cell receptor (beta chain) was counted between two and nine times. Its target is unknown. There are 15 residues in the CDR3. The ends were cut back, 6 bases at V and 8 bases at J, with 19 bases in the middle. Germline CDR1 and CDR2: LGHNT and FRNRAP. Using quantitative 5'-RACE with molecular barcodes, the authors made TCR beta libraries. MiXCR was run by TCRdb on the 5' RACE reads, yielding one entry per CDR3 protein. The sample has around 220,000 distinct CDR3 sequences, around 16% seen once. This sample is drawn from a study of CD8 T cells in ankylosing spondylitis. General study points: Reportedly, disease-linked clones are significantly enriched in ankylosing spondylitis patients' matched synovial fluid. Roughly eight highly homologous variants formed a TCR beta motif that appeared characteristic of ankylosing spondylitis blood. Several of the motif variants were reported before in synovial fluid and blood from reactive arthritis. Clones linked to disease, bearing a CD8+ phenotype, were relatively rare in peripheral blood.

This sequence joins TRBV12-5 and TRBJ1-4, with D tentatively TRBD1 (6 bases). The specimen sequenced was blood, either unsorted or a sorted T cell fraction (not recorded which). This sequence was found in a male donor with ankylosing spondylitis. CDR3 region: CASGVPGAVYEKLFF. CDR3 DNA: TGTGCTAGTGGAGTCCCGGGGGCGGTCTACGAAAAACTGTTTTTT.